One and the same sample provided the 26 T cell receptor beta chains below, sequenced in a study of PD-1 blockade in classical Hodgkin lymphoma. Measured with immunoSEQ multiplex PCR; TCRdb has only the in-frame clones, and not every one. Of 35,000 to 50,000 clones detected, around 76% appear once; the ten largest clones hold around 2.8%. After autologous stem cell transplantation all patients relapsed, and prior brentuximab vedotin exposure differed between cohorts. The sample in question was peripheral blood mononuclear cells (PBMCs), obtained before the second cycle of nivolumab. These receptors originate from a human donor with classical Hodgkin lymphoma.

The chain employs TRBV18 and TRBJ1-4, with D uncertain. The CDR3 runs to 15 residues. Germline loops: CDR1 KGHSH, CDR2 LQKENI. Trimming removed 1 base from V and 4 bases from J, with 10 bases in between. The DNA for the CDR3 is TGTGCCAGCTCACCACGCGTGGGTAATAATGAAAAACTGTTTTTT. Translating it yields CASSPRVGNNEKLFF.

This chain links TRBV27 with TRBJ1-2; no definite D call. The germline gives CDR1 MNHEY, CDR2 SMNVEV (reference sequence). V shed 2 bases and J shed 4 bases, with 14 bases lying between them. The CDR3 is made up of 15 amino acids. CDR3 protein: CASSLVAGPLYGYTF. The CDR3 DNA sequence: TGTGCCAGCAGTTTAGTGGCAGGACCCCTCTATGGCTACACCTTC.

CDR3 loop: CASSGGDRDTGELFF. CDR3 bases: TGTGCCAGCAGCGGGGGGGACCGAGACACCGGGGAGCTGTTTTTT. The V and J genes are TRBV7-9 and TRBJ2-2; 7 bases are a match to TRBD2. The CDR3 covers 15 residues. Trimming removed 5 bases from V and 3 bases from J; junction bases left unmatched: 6. Germline CDR1 and CDR2: SEHNR and FQNEAQ (reference sequence). The full variable domain, with the rest looked up from reference TRBV7-9 and TRBJ2-2, is DTGVSQNPRHKITKRGQNVTFRCDPISEHNRLYWYRQTLGQGPEFLTYFQNEAQLEKSRLLSDRFSAERPKGSFSTLEIQRTEQGDSAMYLCASSGGDRDTGELFFGEGSRLTVL.

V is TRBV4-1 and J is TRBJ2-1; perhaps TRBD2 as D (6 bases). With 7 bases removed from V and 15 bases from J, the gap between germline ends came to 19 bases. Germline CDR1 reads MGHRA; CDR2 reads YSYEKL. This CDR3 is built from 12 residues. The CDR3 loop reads CASNSPWGGLFF. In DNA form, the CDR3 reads TGCGCCAGCAACTCCCCATGGGGAGGCCTGTTCTTC.

The CDR3 nucleotides read TGTGCCAGCAGCGAAGTCGGACGGGGCTTGTCAAATGAGCAGTTCTTC. Translation: CASSEVGRGLSNEQFF. This chain uses TRBV7-8 with TRBJ2-1, with D possibly being TRBD1 or TRBD2 (5 bases each). The V end lost 5 bases, the J end lost 7 bases, and 21 bases lay between the germline ends. The CDR3 loop spans 16 amino acids. Germline CDR1 and CDR2: SGHVS and FQNEAQ.

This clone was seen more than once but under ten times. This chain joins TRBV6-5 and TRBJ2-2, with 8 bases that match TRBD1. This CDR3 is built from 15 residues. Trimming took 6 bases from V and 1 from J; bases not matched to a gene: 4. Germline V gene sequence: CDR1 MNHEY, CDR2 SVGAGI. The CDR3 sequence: CASSPGQVNTGELFF. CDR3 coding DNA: TGTGCCAGCAGCCCGGGACAGGTGAACACCGGGGAGCTGTTTTTT.

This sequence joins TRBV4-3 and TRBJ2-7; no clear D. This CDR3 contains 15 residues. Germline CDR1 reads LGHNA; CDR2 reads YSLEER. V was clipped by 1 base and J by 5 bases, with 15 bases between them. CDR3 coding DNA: TGCGCCAGCAGCCAAGGCAGGTTTCTGGGGAACGAGCAGTACTTC. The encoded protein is CASSQGRFLGNEQYF.

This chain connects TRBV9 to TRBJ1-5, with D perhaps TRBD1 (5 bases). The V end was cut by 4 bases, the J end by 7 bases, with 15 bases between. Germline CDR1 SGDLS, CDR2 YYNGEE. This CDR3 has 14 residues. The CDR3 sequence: CASSLGGNGQPQHF. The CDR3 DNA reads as TGTGCCAGCAGCTTGGGGGGAAACGGCCAGCCCCAGCATTTT.

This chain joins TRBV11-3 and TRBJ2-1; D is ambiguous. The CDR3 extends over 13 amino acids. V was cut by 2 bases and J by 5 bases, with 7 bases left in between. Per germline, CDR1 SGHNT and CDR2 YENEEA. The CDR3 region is CASSLSQNNEQFF. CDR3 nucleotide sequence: TGTGCCAGCAGCTTATCCCAGAACAATGAGCAGTTCTTC.

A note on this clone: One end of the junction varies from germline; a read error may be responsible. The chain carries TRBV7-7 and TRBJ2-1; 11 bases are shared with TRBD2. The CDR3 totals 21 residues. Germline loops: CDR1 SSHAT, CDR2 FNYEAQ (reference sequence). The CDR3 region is CASSLASPGLAAPNSYNEQFF. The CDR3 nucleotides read TGTGCTAGCAGCTTAGCGTCCCCGGGACTAGCGGCACCCAACTCCTACAATGAGCAGTTCTTC.

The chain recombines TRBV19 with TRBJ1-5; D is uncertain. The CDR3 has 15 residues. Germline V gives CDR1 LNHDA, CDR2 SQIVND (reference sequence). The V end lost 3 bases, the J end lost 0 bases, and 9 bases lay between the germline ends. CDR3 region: CASSMQGYSNQPQHF. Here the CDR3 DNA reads TGTGCCAGTAGTATGCAAGGATATAGCAATCAGCCCCAGCATTTT.

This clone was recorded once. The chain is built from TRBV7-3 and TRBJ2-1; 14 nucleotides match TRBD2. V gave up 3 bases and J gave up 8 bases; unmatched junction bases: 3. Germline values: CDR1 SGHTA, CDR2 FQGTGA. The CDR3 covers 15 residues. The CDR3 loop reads CASSLTSGGAHEQFF. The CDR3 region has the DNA TGTGCCAGCAGCTTGACTAGCGGGGGGGCTCATGAGCAGTTCTTC.

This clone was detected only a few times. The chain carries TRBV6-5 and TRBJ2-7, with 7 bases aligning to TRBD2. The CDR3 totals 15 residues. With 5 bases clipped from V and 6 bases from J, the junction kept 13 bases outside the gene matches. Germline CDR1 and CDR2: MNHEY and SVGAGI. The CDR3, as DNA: TGTGCCAGCAGTCGTGATGTTACCAGCGGGGTCGAGCAGTACTTC. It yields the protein CASSRDVTSGVEQYF.

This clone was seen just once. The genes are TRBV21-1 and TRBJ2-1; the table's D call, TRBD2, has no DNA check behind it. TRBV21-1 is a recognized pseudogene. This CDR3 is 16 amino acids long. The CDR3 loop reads CASSKEPSEGGSAALF. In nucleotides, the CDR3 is TGTGCCAGCAGCAAAGAACCCTCAGAGGGAGGGAGCGCAGCGCTCTTC.

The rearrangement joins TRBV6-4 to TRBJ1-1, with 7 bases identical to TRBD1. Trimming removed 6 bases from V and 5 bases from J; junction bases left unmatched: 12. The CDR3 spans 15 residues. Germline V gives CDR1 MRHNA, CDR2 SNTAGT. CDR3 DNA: TGTGCCAGCAGAGACCGAGGAGGGGGCGGAACTGAAGCTTTCTTT. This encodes CASRDRGGGGTEAFF.

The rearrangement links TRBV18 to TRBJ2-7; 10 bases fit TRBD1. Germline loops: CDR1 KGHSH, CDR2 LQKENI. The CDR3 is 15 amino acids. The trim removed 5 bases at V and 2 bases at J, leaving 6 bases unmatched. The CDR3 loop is CASSSTGTGAYEQYF. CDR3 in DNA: TGTGCCAGCTCATCCACCGGGACAGGGGCCTACGAGCAGTACTTC.

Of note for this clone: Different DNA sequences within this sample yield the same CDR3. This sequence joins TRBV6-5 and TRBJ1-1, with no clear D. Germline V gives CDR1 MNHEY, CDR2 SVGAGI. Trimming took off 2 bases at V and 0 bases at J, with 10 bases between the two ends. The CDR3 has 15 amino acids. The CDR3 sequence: CASSYSGVMNTEAFF. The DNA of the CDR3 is TGTGCCAGCAGTTACAGCGGGGTAATGAACACTGAAGCTTTCTTT.

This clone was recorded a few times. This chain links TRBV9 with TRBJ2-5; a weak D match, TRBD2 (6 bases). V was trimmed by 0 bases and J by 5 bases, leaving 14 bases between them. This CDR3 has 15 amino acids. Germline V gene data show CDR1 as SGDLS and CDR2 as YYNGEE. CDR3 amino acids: CASSVDGSFRETQYF. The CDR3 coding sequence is TGTGCCAGCAGCGTAGACGGGAGTTTTCGGGAGACCCAGTACTTC.

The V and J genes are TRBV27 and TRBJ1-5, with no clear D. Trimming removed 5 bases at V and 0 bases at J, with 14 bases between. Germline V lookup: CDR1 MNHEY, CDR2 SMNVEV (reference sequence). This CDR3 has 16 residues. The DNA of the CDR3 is TGTGCCAGCAGTATCTCAAGTGGGGATAGCAATCAGCCCCAGCATTTT. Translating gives CASSISSGDSNQPQHF.

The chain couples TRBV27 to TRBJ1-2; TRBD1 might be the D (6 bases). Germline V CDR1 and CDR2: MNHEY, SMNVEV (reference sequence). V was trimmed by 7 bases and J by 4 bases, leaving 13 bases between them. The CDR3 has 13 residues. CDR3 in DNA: TGTGCCAGCACGGGGGGCTTGGGCTATGGCTACACCTTC. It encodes CASTGGLGYGYTF.

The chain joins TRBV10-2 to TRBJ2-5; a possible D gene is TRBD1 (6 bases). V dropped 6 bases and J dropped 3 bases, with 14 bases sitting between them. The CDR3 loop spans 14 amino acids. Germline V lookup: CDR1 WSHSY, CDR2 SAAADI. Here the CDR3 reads CASSVEGVEETQYF. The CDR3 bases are TGCGCCAGCAGCGTCGAGGGGGTGGAAGAGACCCAGTACTTC.

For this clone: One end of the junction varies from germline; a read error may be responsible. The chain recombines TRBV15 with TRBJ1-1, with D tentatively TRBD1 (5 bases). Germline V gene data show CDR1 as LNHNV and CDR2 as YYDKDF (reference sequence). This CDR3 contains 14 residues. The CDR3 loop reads CATRRRQGNTEAFF. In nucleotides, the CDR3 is TGTGCCACCCGCAGGCGGCAGGGCAACACTGAAGCTTTCTTT.

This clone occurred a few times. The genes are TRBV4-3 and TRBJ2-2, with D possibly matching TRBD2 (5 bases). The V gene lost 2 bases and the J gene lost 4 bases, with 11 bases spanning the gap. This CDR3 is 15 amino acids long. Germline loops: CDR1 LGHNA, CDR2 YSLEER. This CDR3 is CASSQTGLTTGELFF. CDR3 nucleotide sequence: TGCGCCAGCAGCCAAACCGGACTCACCACCGGGGAGCTGTTTTTT.

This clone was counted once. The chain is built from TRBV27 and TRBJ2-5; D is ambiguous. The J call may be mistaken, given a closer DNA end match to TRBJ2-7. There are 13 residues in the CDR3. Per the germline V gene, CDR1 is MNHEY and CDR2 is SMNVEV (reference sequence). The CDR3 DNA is TGTGCCAGCAGTTTATCGGCGCCATACGAGCAGTACTTC. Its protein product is CASSLSAPYEQYF.

The CDR3 nucleotides read TGTGCCAGCAGTGAAGATTGGGGCTTCAATCAGCCCCAGCATTTT. This sequence encodes CASSEDWGFNQPQHF. The gene calls are TRBV6-1 and TRBJ1-5; possibly TRBD1 for D (5 bases). The ends were cut back, 1 base at V and 3 bases at J, with 10 bases in the middle. The CDR3 runs 15 residues. Looked up from germline, CDR1 is MNHNS and CDR2 is SASEGT.

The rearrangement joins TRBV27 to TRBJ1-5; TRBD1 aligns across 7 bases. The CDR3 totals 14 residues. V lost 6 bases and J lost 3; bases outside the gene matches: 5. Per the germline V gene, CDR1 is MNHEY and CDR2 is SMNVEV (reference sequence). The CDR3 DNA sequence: TGTGCCAGCAGGCCGGGACAGTTCAATCAGCCCCAGCATTTT. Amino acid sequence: CASRPGQFNQPQHF.